This T cell receptor (beta chain) is drawn from a study of T cell responses to AZD1222 COVID-19 vaccine. Study outcomes and limitations: Per reports, nearly half of all spike-specific TCRs target regions that are unmutated in variants.

The CDR3 is 13 amino acids. Germline CDR1 and CDR2: MNHEY and SMNVEV (reference sequence). The V end lost 5 bases, the J end lost 8 bases, and 10 bases lay between the germline ends. As regards this clone: What it binds is unknown.

Second-dose timings of about 4 or about 12 weeks were pooled. Libraries were prepared by immunoSEQ multiplex PCR; TCRdb keeps only in-frame clonotypes and omits some of them. The sample shows around 140,000 clones, 86% of them seen only once. V and J are TRBV27 and TRBJ1-6; D remains ambiguous. This receptor was taken from an adult who received the AZD1222 COVID-19 vaccine. This specimen consisted of peripheral blood, obtained 28 days after the second AZD1222 dose. The CDR3 DNA sequence: TGTGCCAGCAGTCCCTTTGTTGATTCACCCCTCCACTTT. The encoded protein is CASSPFVDSPLHF.